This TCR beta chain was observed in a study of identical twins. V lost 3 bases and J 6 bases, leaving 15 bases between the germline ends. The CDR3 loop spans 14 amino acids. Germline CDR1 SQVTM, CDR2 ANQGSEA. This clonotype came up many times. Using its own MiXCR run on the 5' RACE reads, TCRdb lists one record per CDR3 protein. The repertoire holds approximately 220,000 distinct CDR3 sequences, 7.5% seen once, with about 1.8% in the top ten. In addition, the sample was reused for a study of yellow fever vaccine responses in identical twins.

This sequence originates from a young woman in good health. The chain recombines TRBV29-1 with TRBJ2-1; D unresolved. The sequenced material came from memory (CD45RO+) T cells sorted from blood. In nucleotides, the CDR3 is TGCAGCGTTGAGTTCATCAACAGATTCAATGAGCAGTTCTTC. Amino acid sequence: CSVEFINRFNEQFF.